The next 22 T cell receptor beta chains were all read from a single sample in a study of T cell changes during pregnancy in multiple sclerosis. Clones were sequenced by immunoSEQ multiplex PCR, and TCRdb holds only the in-frame ones, with some missing. This sample yields fewer than 70,000 clones, of which around 89% are seen a single time; around 2.5% belongs to the top ten. The sample in question was peripheral blood, obtained in the first trimester of pregnancy. All receptors come from a female donor with multiple sclerosis, enrolled in a pregnancy study.

This clone was seen just once. The genes are TRBV6-1 and TRBJ1-4, with TRBD1 as a possible D gene (5 bases). CDR1 MNHNS and CDR2 SASEGT come from the germline V gene. The CDR3 runs 18 residues. Trimming took off 0 bases at V and 7 bases at J, with 21 bases between the two ends. CDR3 coding DNA: TGTGCCAGCAGTGAAGCTCTGTTTGGGAGTCTGGGGGGTGAAAAACTGTTTTTT. Protein: CASSEALFGSLGGEKLFF.

The chain links TRBV4-3 to TRBJ1-2; 8 bases align to TRBD1. With V trimmed by 2 bases and J by 3 bases, 5 bases remained unmatched. The CDR3 is made up of 15 amino acids. CDR1 and CDR2 from the germline V gene are LGHNA and YSLEER. CDR3 region: CASSQMDRADYGYTF. The CDR3 region has the DNA TGCGCCAGCAGCCAAATGGACAGGGCCGACTATGGCTACACCTTC.

CDR3 residues: CASSQAGGSYQPQHF. For the CDR3, the DNA is TGTGCCAGCAGCCAAGCTGGAGGAAGCTATCAGCCCCAGCATTTT. The chain employs TRBV4-2 and TRBJ1-5; D gene ambiguous. CDR3 length: 15 residues. V lost 1 base, J lost 5 bases, and 12 bases lay in between. Looked up from germline, CDR1 is LGHNA and CDR2 is YNFKEQ.

The rearrangement uses TRBV6-5 and TRBJ2-2, with D possibly TRBD2 on 6 matching bases. The germline CDR1 and CDR2 sequences are MNHEY and SVGAGI. This CDR3 comprises 13 residues. The germline V and J ends were trimmed by 8 bases and 6 bases, with 13 bases remaining between them. CDR3 loop: CASRTGGSGELFF. CDR3 nucleotide sequence: TGTGCCAGCCGCACTGGAGGGTCCGGGGAGCTGTTTTTT.

This clone occurred once. This chain links TRBV5-1 with TRBJ1-4; D uncertain. Trimming removed 0 bases at V and 0 bases at J, with 6 bases between. The germline gives CDR1 SGHRS, CDR2 YFSETQ. This CDR3 spans 15 amino acids. The DNA of the CDR3 is TGCGCCAGCAGCTTGGGGGCAACAACTAATGAAAAACTGTTTTTT. It is translated as CASSLGATTNEKLFF.

J is TRBJ2-2 and V is TRBV7-3; TRBD2 agrees at 14 bases. The CDR3 totals 16 residues. Per the germline V gene, CDR1 is SGHTA and CDR2 is FQGTGA. The J segment lost 4 bases and the V segment lost 4 bases, leaving 2 bases of the junction unmatched. This chain's CDR3 is CASSYGTSGGTGELFF. The CDR3 DNA reads TGTGCCAGCAGCTACGGGACTAGCGGGGGCACCGGGGAGCTGTTTTTT. The entire variable domain, with the rest obtained from reference TRBV7-3 and TRBJ2-2, is as follows: GAGVSQTPSNKVTEKGKYVELRCDPISGHTALYWYRQSLGQGPEFLIYFQGTGAADDSGLPNDRFFAVRPEGSVSTLKIQRTERGDSAVYLCASSYGTSGGTGELFFGEGSRLTVL.

The rearrangement joins TRBV7-2 to TRBJ1-5; no clear D. Trimming cost V 3 bases and J 1 base, with 4 bases left between them. Germline values: CDR1 SGHTA, CDR2 FQGNSA. The CDR3 loop spans 13 amino acids. This chain's CDR3 is CASSFGSNQPQHF. CDR3 coding DNA: TGTGCCAGCAGCTTTGGCAGCAATCAGCCCCAGCATTTT.

This sequence joins TRBV5-4 and TRBJ2-2; TRBD2 agrees at 11 bases. The CDR3 contains 18 residues. Germline assignment: CDR1 SGHNT and CDR2 YYREEE (reference sequence). Trimming took 0 bases from V and 2 from J; bases not matched to a gene: 6. This chain's CDR3 is CASSLGLAGNPNTGELFF. The CDR3 DNA follows: TGTGCCAGCAGCTTGGGACTAGCGGGAAACCCTAACACCGGGGAGCTGTTTTTT.

The rearrangement links TRBV4-3 to TRBJ2-6; D is uncertain. Deletions cut 0 bases from V and 4 bases from J, with 4 bases between. The germline V gene has CDR1 LGHNA and CDR2 YSLEER. The CDR3 covers 14 residues. The CDR3: CASSQDSGANVLTF. The CDR3 DNA is TGCGCCAGCAGCCAAGATTCAGGGGCCAACGTCCTGACTTTC.

The chain recombines TRBV4-3 with TRBJ1-2; 9 nucleotides match TRBD1. This CDR3 contains 18 residues. The ends lost 0 bases at V and 4 bases at J; junction bases unmatched: 12. The germline CDR1 and CDR2 sequences are LGHNA and YSLEER. The CDR3 sequence is CASSQDLIGQGTSYGYTF. DNA of the CDR3: TGCGCCAGCAGCCAAGATCTCATAGGACAGGGGACCAGCTATGGCTACACCTTC.

The V and J genes are TRBV5-6 and TRBJ2-7, with a tentative D call TRBD1 (5 bases). Trimming stripped 1 base from V and 2 bases from J, with 13 bases between. There are 15 residues in the CDR3. Germline-derived CDR1 and CDR2 are SGHDT and YYEEEE. CDR3 sequence (DNA): TGTGCCAGCAGCTTGTATGGGGCGACAGCCTACGAGCAGTACTTC. This translates into CASSLYGATAYEQYF.

This chain joins TRBV11-1 and TRBJ1-3; no definite D call. This CDR3 has 15 amino acids. Trimming took off 2 bases at V and 3 bases at J, with 11 bases between the two ends. Looked up from germline, CDR1 is SGHAT and CDR2 is FQDESV (reference sequence). The CDR3 DNA sequence: TGTGCCAGCAGCTTACAGGTGGATCTTGGAAACACCATATATTTT. Translating it yields CASSLQVDLGNTIYF. The full variable domain, in which reference TRBV11-1 and TRBJ1-3 provide the parts outside the CDR3, is EAEVAQSPRYKITEKSQAVAFWCDPISGHATLYWYRQILGQGPELLVQFQDESVVDDSQLPKDRFSAERLKGVDSTLKIQPAELGDSAMYLCASSLQVDLGNTIYFGEGSWLTVV.

The DNA for the CDR3 is TGCAGCGCTGAAGCGTTAGTCGAGCAGTACTTC. Translating it yields CSAEALVEQYF. The V and J genes are TRBV20-1 and TRBJ2-7; D is undetermined. CDR3 size: 11 residues. CDR1 and CDR2 (germline): DFQATT, SNEGSKA (reference sequence).

The chain uses TRBV27 and TRBJ1-5, with D unclear. V lost 3 bases, J lost 0 bases, and 6 bases lay in between. The CDR3 runs to 14 residues. Germline-derived CDR1 and CDR2 are MNHEY and SMNVEV (reference sequence). The CDR3 protein is CASSFGSSNQPQHF. The CDR3 DNA follows: TGTGCCAGCAGTTTCGGGTCTAGCAATCAGCCCCAGCATTTT.

The V and J genes are TRBV5-1 and TRBJ2-3, with a tentative D call TRBD1 (5 bases). Germline CDR1 reads SGHRS; CDR2 reads YFSETQ. Between the trimmed V and J ends, which lost 0 bases and 2 bases, there was a span of 7 bases. This CDR3 contains 14 residues. The CDR3 bases are TGCGCCAGCAGCTTGGGGGGCTACACAGATACGCAGTATTTT. Its protein is CASSLGGYTDTQYF.

This sequence joins TRBV19 and TRBJ1-1; 12 nucleotides align to TRBD1. Trimming removed 7 bases from V and 1 base from J; junction bases left unmatched: 4. The germline gives CDR1 LNHDA, CDR2 SQIVND (reference sequence). This CDR3 has 15 residues. The CDR3 spells CASKGQGAGNTEAFF. The CDR3 coding sequence is TGTGCCAGTAAGGGACAGGGGGCCGGGAACACTGAAGCTTTCTTT.

Concerning this clone itself: The same CDR3 also results from other DNA sequences found in this sample. This sequence joins TRBV5-1 and TRBJ1-5, with 10 nucleotides matching TRBD1. This CDR3 has 14 residues. CDR1 is SGHRS, CDR2 YFSETQ, per germline. Trimming at V came to 4 bases and at J to 5 bases, leaving 3 bases not matched to a gene. CDR3 DNA: TGCGCCAGCAGCACAGGACAGGGGGATCAGCCCCAGCATTTT. Protein product: CASSTGQGDQPQHF.

This clone appeared a single time. V usage is TRBV18 and J usage is TRBJ2-7, with D perhaps TRBD2 (5 bases). The germline V gene encodes CDR1 KGHSH and CDR2 LQKENI. The CDR3 covers 16 residues. V was trimmed by 6 bases and J by 5 bases, leaving 23 bases between them. The CDR3 sequence: CASSPLGFAGTHEQYF. CDR3 bases: TGTGCCAGCTCTCCCTTGGGGTTCGCGGGTACCCACGAGCAGTACTTC.

This chain joins TRBV2 and TRBJ2-7; 7 bases line up with TRBD1. The CDR3 extends over 14 amino acids. Germline lookup yields CDR1 SNHLY and CDR2 FYNNEI. The J segment lost 0 bases and the V segment lost 7 bases, leaving 6 bases of the junction unmatched. For the CDR3, the DNA is TGTGCCAGCACTTCAGGGGACAGCTCCTACGAGCAGTACTTC. Its translation is CASTSGDSSYEQYF.

The chain carries TRBV9 and TRBJ2-1; 8 bases fit TRBD1. CDR1 is SGDLS, CDR2 YYNGEE, per germline. J gave up 1 base and V 2 bases, and 2 bases lay outside the gene matches. The CDR3 has 15 residues. CDR3 nucleotide sequence: TGTGCCAGCAGCGTCGACAGGGGTTCCTACAATGAGCAGTTCTTC. Amino acids: CASSVDRGSYNEQFF.

This rearrangement joins TRBV18 to TRBJ1-1; D gene uncertain. Germline-derived CDR1 and CDR2 are KGHSH and LQKENI. This CDR3 contains 13 residues. V lost 3 bases, J lost 14 bases, and 19 bases lay in between. CDR3 loop: CASSPSSDPEPFF. CDR3 nucleotides: TGTGCCAGCTCACCGTCTAGTGACCCAGAACCCTTCTTT.

The V call is TRBV19, the J call TRBJ1-2; D gene ambiguous. CDR3 length equals 15 residues. Germline V gene data show CDR1 as LNHDA and CDR2 as SQIVND (reference sequence). V lost 3 bases and J lost 6, with 17 bases in between. The CDR3 loop is CASSIQVGQRDGYTF. CDR3 sequence (DNA): TGTGCCAGTAGTATTCAAGTTGGGCAGAGAGATGGCTACACCTTC.